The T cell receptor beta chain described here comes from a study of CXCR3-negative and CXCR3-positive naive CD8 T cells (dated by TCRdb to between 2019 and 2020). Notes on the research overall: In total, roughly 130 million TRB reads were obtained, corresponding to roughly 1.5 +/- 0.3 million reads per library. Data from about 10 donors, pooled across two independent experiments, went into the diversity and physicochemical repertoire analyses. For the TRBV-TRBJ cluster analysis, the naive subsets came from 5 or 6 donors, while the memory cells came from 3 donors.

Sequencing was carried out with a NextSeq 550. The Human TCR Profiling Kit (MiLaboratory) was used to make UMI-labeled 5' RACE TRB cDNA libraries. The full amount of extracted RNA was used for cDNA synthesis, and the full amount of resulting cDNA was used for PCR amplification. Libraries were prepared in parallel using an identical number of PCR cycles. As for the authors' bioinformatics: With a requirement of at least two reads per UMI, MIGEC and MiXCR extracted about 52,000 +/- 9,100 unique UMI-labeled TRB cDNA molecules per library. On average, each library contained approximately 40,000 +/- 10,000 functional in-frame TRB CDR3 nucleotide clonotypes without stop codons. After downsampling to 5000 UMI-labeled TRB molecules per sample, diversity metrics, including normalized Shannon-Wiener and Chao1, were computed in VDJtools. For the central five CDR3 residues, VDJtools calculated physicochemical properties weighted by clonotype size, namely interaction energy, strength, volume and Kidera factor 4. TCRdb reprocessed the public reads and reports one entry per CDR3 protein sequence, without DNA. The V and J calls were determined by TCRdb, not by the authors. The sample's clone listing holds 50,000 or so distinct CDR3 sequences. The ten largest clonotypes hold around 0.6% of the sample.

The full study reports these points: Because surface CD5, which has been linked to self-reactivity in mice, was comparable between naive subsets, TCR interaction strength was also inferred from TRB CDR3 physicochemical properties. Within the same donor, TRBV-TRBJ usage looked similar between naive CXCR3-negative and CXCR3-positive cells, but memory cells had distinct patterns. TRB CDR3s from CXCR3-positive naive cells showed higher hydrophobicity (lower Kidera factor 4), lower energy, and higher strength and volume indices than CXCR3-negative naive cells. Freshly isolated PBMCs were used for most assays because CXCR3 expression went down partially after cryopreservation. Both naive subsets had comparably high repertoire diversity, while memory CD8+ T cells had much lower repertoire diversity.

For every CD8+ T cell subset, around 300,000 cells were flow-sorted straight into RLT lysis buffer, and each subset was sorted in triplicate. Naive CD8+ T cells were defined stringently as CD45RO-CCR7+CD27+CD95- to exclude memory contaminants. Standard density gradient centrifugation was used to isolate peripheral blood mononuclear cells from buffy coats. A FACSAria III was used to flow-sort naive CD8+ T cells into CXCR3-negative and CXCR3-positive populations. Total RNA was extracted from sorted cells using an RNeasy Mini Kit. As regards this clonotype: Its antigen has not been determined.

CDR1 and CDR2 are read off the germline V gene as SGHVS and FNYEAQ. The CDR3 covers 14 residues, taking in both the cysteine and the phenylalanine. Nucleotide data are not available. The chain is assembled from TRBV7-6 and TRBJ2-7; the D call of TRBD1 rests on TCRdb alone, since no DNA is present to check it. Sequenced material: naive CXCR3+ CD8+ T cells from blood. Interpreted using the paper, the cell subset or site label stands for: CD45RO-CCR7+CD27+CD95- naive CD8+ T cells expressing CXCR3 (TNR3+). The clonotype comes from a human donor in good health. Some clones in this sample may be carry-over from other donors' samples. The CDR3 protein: CASSPGARGYEQYF.